The present entry profiles one T cell receptor beta chain with its context. Antigen unknown. The entry originates in a study of shared clonotypes between healthy human individuals. Overall study: A donor's plate count was three for CD4 naive and three for CD4 memory; CD8 naive had two and CD8 memory one. Findings and caveats of the study: Non-shared clonotypes had lower generation probabilities than clonotypes shared by all four sorted-subset donors. Across subsets, estimated richness was generally greater for naive than for memory populations.

Trimming left V 1 base short and J 0 bases short, with 13 bases between. The V gene's germline CDR1 is MGHRA and CDR2 YSYEKL. This CDR3 has 16 residues. Naive CD8 isolation took CD45RO-negative cells positively selected for CCR7 and excluded terminally differentiated effector memory CD45RA+ cells. The test was conducted at deep level. Assay used: immunoSEQ multiplex PCR; TCRdb lists only in-frame clones, some missing. The sample lists around 1.9 million clones, over 85% occurring once. Sequencing was carried out using naive CD8+ T cells from PBMCs. This clonotype was obtained from a man aged 18 to 29 in good health. Some clones in this sample may be carry-over from other donors' samples. The J gene is TRBJ2-7, the V gene TRBV4-1; maybe TRBD1 (6 bases). As DNA, the CDR3 is TGCGCCAGCAGCCAAGGAACAGGGCCGAGCTCCTACGAGCAGTACTTC. Residues: CASSQGTGPSSYEQYF.